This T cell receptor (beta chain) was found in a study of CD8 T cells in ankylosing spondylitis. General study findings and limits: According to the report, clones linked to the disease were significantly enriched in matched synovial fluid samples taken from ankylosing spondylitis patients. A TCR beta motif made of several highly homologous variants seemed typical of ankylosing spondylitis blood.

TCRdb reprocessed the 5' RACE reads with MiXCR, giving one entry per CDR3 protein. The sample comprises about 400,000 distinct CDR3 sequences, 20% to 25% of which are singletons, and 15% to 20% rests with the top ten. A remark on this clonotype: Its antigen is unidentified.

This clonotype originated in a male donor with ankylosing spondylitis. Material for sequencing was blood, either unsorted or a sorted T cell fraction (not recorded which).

The CDR3 region has the DNA TGTGCCAGCAGCCGACAGGCTGACCCCCTCAACTACGAGCAGTACTTC. The encoded protein is CASSRQADPLNYEQYF. The chain combines TRBV5-6 with TRBJ2-7; possible D gene TRBD1, 6 bases. The CDR3 is 16 amino acids. CDR1 and CDR2 from the germline V gene are SGHDT and YYEEEE. V was clipped by 4 bases and J by 3 bases, with 20 bases between them.